This TCR beta chain was profiled in a study of cytomegalovirus exposure and HLA in healthy donors. PCR was performed using 60 Vbeta and 13 Jbeta primers. Sequencing used immunoSEQ multiplex PCR; TCRdb keeps in-frame clones, though not all of them. Of around 160,000 clones in the sample, roughly 80% were seen once. The study's findings and limits: The study found most TCR sequences rare, yet found some public TCRs in many donors. With high specificity and sensitivity, the classifier reportedly diagnosed cytomegalovirus status. One variant, a missense change in DCLRE1C, was linked in a later analysis to TCR beta V- and J-gene trimming.

This CDR3 is built from 15 residues. The V end was cut by 8 bases, the J end by 0 bases, with 16 bases between. The germline V gene has CDR1 MNHNS and CDR2 SASEGT. Concerning this clone: The antigen remains unidentified.

The sample consisted of PBMCs. This rearrangement joins TRBV6-1 to TRBJ1-2, with D uncertain. The receptor's source is a woman in her 40s in good health and CMV-seropositive. The DNA of the CDR3 is TGTGCCAGCCGGTCAGGAAACTTAGCTAACTATGGCTACACCTTC. Its protein is CASRSGNLANYGYTF.